The 14 T cell receptor beta chains below were found in one sample sequenced in a study of T cell responses to AZD1222 COVID-19 vaccine. The assay was immunoSEQ multiplex PCR, and TCRdb's table has in-frame clones only and misses some. The repertoire holds more than 140,000 clones, with around nine tenths as singletons. Sequences were derived from peripheral blood, sampled on day 0 of AZD1222 vaccination. The receptors derive from an adult in good health.

This sequence joins TRBV9 and TRBJ2-4; no firm D call. The CDR3 has 12 residues. Germline-derived CDR1 and CDR2 are SGDLS and YYNGEE. V was pared by 3 bases and J by 7 bases, with 8 bases between. This CDR3 is CASSGSMNIQYF. The CDR3 bases are TGTGCCAGCAGCGGATCTATGAACATTCAGTACTTC.

The chain joins TRBV10-3 to TRBJ2-1; TRBD2 matches 9 bases. The CDR3 length is 15 residues. After removal of 2 bases from V and 9 bases from J, the junction contained 8 bases not matched to a gene. Looked up from germline, CDR1 is ENHRY and CDR2 is SYGVKD. The chain's CDR3 is CAISEPRAGGLEQFF. In DNA form, the CDR3 reads TGTGCCATCAGTGAGCCGAGAGCGGGGGGTCTTGAGCAGTTCTTC.

This CDR3 is CASSPGAAYGYTF. The CDR3 DNA reads as TGTGCCAGCAGCCCTGGGGCTGCGTATGGCTACACCTTC. The genes are TRBV14 and TRBJ1-2; maybe TRBD1 (5 bases). V shed 4 bases and J shed 5 bases, with 11 bases lying between them. This CDR3 contains 13 residues. Germline V gene sequence: CDR1 SGHDN, CDR2 FVKESK.

There are many counts of this clone. Other DNA sequences within the sample encode an identical CDR3. The chain carries TRBV19 and TRBJ1-1; TRBD1 matches at 10 bases. The CDR3 covers 13 residues. Germline CDR1 is LNHDA and CDR2 is SQIVND (reference sequence). Unmatched junction bases numbered 7, after V lost 10 bases and J lost 5 bases. Here the CDR3 reads CATRQGALTEAFF. The CDR3 DNA reads TGTGCCACCCGACAGGGGGCATTGACTGAAGCTTTCTTT.

V gene TRBV14 combines with J gene TRBJ2-2; TRBD2 matches at 12 bases. Germline CDR1 and CDR2: SGHDN and FVKESK. The CDR3 spans 19 residues. J was trimmed by 7 bases and V by 2 bases; bases with no gene match: 14. CDR3 loop: CASSQSPLAGGPRSGELFF. Here the CDR3 DNA reads TGTGCCAGCAGCCAAAGCCCTCTAGCGGGAGGGCCTAGGAGCGGGGAGCTGTTTTTT.

The chain is built from TRBV11-2 and TRBJ1-4; D unresolved. This CDR3 contains 15 residues. Trimming cost V 5 bases and J 5 bases, with 15 bases left between them. Germline V gene sequence: CDR1 SGHAT, CDR2 FQNNGV. CDR3 in amino acids: CASSNKGTRNEKLFF. For the CDR3, the DNA is TGTGCCAGCAGCAACAAGGGCACAAGAAATGAAAAACTGTTTTTT.

V is TRBV14 and J is TRBJ2-1; maybe TRBD2 (6 bases). Looked up from germline, CDR1 is SGHDN and CDR2 is FVKESK. The V end lost 1 base, the J end lost 2 bases, and 12 bases lay between the germline ends. The CDR3 covers 16 residues. The CDR3 region has the DNA TGTGCCAGCAGCCAAGCTCCTTGGGGGGCCTACAATGAGCAGTTCTTC. This translates into CASSQAPWGAYNEQFF.

This clone was seen a single time. The V and J genes are TRBV7-2 and TRBJ1-1; no clear D. Trimming removed 5 bases from V and 2 bases from J, with 15 bases in between. Per germline, CDR1 SGHTA and CDR2 FQGNSA. This CDR3 spans 15 amino acids. The CDR3 here is CASSPRRVANTEAFF. For the CDR3, the DNA is TGTGCCAGCAGCCCCCGGAGGGTAGCCAACACTGAAGCTTTCTTT.

This clone was seen once. The chain has TRBV24-1 and TRBJ2-5, with 10 bases aligning to TRBD1. The V and J ends lost 2 bases and 4 bases, in that order; junction bases with no gene match: 3. The CDR3 runs to 15 residues. Germline V gene lookup returns CDR1 KGHDR and CDR2 SFDVKD. The chain's CDR3 is CATSDSRTGGETQYF. The CDR3, as DNA: TGTGCCACCAGTGATTCGCGGACAGGGGGAGAGACCCAGTACTTC.

This chain connects TRBV7-9 to TRBJ1-4; D is unclear. V dropped 5 bases and J dropped 5 bases, with 3 bases sitting between them. This CDR3 is built from 11 residues. Germline CDR1 SEHNR, CDR2 FQNEAQ (reference sequence). CDR3 amino acids: CASSPNEKLFF. For the CDR3, the DNA is TGTGCCAGCAGCCCAAATGAAAAACTGTTTTTT.

In this sample, this clone turned up once. The J gene is TRBJ1-5, the V gene TRBV28; a weak D match, TRBD1 (6 bases). Germline-derived CDR1 and CDR2 are MDHEN and SYDVKM. The CDR3 length is 17 residues. The germline V and J ends were trimmed by 7 bases and 9 bases, with 28 bases remaining between them. CDR3 sequence (DNA): TGTGCCAGCACTCACACATTGGGGGGGGCCCGCTCCTGGCCCCAGCATTTT. Amino acid sequence: CASTHTLGGARSWPQHF. Using reference TRBV28 and TRBJ1-5 for the parts outside the CDR3, the full variable domain is DVKVTQSSRYLVKRTGEKVFLECVQDMDHENMFWYRQDPGLGLRLIYFSYDVKMKEKGDIPEGYSVSREKKERFSLILESASTNQTSMYLCASTHTLGGARSWPQHFGDGTRLSIL.

This clone turned up a few times. The J gene is TRBJ2-7, the V gene TRBV6-2 or TRBV6-3; D perhaps matches TRBD2 (6 bases). The CDR3 runs to 12 residues. Germline V gene sequence: CDR1 MNHEY, CDR2 SVGEGT. Trimming left V 2 bases short and J 6 bases short, with 8 bases between. DNA for the CDR3: TGTGCCAGCAGTTACGGGACTCTCGAGCAGTACTTC. The encoded protein is CASSYGTLEQYF.

A word on this clone: The same CDR3 is also encoded by other DNA sequences in this sample. The rearrangement uses TRBV19 and TRBJ2-7; TRBD2 matches at 12 bases. The CDR3 sequence is 14 residues long. The trim removed 3 bases at V and 4 bases at J, leaving 1 base unmatched. Germline CDR1 and CDR2: LNHDA and SQIVND (reference sequence). CDR3 protein: CASSIGTSGYEQYF. Here the CDR3 DNA reads TGTGCCAGTAGTATTGGGACTAGCGGGTACGAGCAGTACTTC.

This clone was detected only once. The J gene is TRBJ2-1, the V gene TRBV6-5, with D tentatively TRBD1 (6 bases). V was trimmed by 6 bases and J by 3 bases, leaving 12 bases between them. Per germline, CDR1 MNHEY and CDR2 SVGAGI. The CDR3 consists of 14 residues. Here the CDR3 reads CASRGPGVYNEQFF. For the CDR3, the DNA is TGTGCCAGCAGGGGACCAGGGGTCTACAATGAGCAGTTCTTC.